This T cell receptor beta chain appears in the sequencing data of a study of blood T cells in healthy people across ages. Turning to this clonotype: Mismatch with germline at one junction end may stem from a read error.

PCR was performed a second time for about 7 to 12 cycles using a sample-barcoded 5' primer and a J-beta primer mix. Using its own MiXCR run on the 5' RACE reads, TCRdb lists one record per CDR3 protein. Altogether roughly 800,000 distinct CDR3 sequences are present, roughly 25% being singletons, with the ten largest covering around 3.6%. These same data were also listed under a study on T cells of mothers and their children.

The sequenced sample consisted of blood. The receptor comes from a boy between 5 and 17 years old in good health.

The CDR3 protein is CASNLQGWEETQYF. The CDR3 bases are TGCGCCAGCAACTTGCAGGGCTGGGAAGAGACCCAGTACTTC. The rearrangement links TRBV5-1 to TRBJ2-5; tentatively, D is TRBD1 (5 bases). This CDR3 region has 14 residues. The germline V gene encodes CDR1 SGHRS and CDR2 YFSETQ.